This T cell receptor (beta chain) emerged from a study of metastatic and nonmetastatic thyroid tumors. The wider study: Peripheral blood and tumor or nodule samples from malignant and benign thyroid patients were compared. General study findings and limits: Within blood and tumor, benign nodules reportedly had significantly lower TCR beta diversity than malignant thyroid tumors did.

No treatment had been given to any patient before thyroid surgery. As handled by the study authors: Construction of a distant-metastasis classifier for papillary thyroid cancer relied on CDR3 differences across clinicopathological groups. TCRdb re-called clones via MiXCR from the PCR reads. What appears here as the V and J calls and clone size reflects TCRdb's work, not the paper's. The table shows under 50,000 clones, with roughly 28% occurring only once. A remark on this clone: Its antigen is still unknown.

The CDR3 contains 13 residues. V dropped 6 bases and J dropped 6; count of bases not matched to a gene: 7. CDR1 and CDR2 from the germline V gene are MNHNS and SASEGT. This receptor was identified in a male donor with papillary thyroid cancer or a benign thyroid nodule (not recorded which). Some clones in this sample may be carry-over from other donors' samples. The V gene is TRBV6-1, the J gene TRBJ2-7, with TRBD2 matching over 8 bases. Sequencing was carried out using blood. In DNA, the CDR3 is TGTGCCAGCAGGGTGGGACTAGGGAGCGAGCAGTACTTC. This encodes CASRVGLGSEQYF.